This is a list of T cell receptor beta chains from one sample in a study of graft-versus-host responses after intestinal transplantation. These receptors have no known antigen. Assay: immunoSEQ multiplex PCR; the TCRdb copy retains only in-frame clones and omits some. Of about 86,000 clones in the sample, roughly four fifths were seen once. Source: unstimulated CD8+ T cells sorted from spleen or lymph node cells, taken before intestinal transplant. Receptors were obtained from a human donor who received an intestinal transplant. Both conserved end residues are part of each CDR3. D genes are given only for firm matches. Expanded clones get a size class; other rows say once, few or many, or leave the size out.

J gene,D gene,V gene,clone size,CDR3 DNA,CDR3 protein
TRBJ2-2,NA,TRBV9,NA,TGTGCCAGCAGCGTAGCGATGGGTCCGGGGGCGGTCCAAACCGGGGAGCTGTTTTTT,CASSVAMGPGAVQTGELFF
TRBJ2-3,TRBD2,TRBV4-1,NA,TGCGCCAGCAGCCACCCCGGACTAGCGGGGGGGATAGATACGCAGTATTTT,CASSHPGLAGGIDTQYF
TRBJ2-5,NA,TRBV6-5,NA,TGTGCCAGCAGAAACCAAGAGACCCAGTACTTC,CASRNQETQYF
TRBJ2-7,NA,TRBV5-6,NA,TGTGCCAGCAGCTTGAAGGGAAGGATGAGGCACGAGCAGTACTTC,CASSLKGRMRHEQYF
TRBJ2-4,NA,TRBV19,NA,TGTGCCAGTACCGATAGAGGAGGGATTTGGGACATTCAGTACTTC,CASTDRGGIWDIQYF
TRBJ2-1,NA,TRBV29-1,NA,TGCAGCGGAGGGGGGGGCTCCTACAATGAGCAGTTCTTC,CSGGGGSYNEQFF
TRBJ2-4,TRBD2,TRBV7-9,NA,TGTGCCAGCAGCTCCAGGACTAGCGGGGAAAACATTCAGTACTTC,CASSSRTSGENIQYF
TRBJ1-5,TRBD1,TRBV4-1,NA,TGCGCCAGCAGCCTTGGACAGGGGGCGGATCAGCCCCAGCATTTT,CASSLGQGADQPQHF
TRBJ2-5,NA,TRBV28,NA,TGTGCCAGCAGTTTATGCACTTGGGCCCAAGAGACCCAGTACTTC,CASSLCTWAQETQYF
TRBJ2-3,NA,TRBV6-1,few,TGTGCCAGCACCCCGGACCAGACGAGCACAGATACGCAGTATTTT,CASTPDQTSTDTQYF
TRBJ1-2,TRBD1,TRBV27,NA,TGTGCCAGCAGTTTATCCTGGGTCAAGTTGGGCAGGGGGAGTTATGGCTACACCTTC,CASSLSWVKLGRGSYGYTF
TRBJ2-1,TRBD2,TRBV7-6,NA,TGTGCCAGCAGCACCGAACTAGCGGGGGGGCGGAATGAGCAGTTCTTC,CASSTELAGGRNEQFF
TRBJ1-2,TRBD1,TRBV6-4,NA,TGTGCCAGCAGTGACTCAAGGACAGGGGTGCCCTATGGCTACACCTTC,CASSDSRTGVPYGYTF